These 7 T cell receptor beta chains were sequenced from one sample in a study of T cells in Graves' hyperthyroidism and ophthalmopathy. From RNA transcripts, TCR beta CDR3 regions were amplified. The TCR CDR3 first-round RT-PCR relied on the HTBI primer set. Via MiXCR, TCRdb re-called the multiplex PCR reads, giving one row per CDR3 protein. The data hold around 520,000 distinct CDR3 sequences, with around 22% observed a single time. Sample: blood. The receptors originated from a woman aged 25 to 39 with Graves' ophthalmopathy.

The CDR3 loop is CASSGQWGVYEQYF. The CDR3, as DNA: TGTGCCAGCAGTGGCCAATGGGGTGTGTACGAGCAGTACTTC. The chain has TRBV6-1 and TRBJ2-7; D not resolved. In germline, CDR1 is MNHNS, CDR2 SASEGT. The CDR3 runs 14 residues. V was cut by 4 bases and J by 4 bases, with 14 bases left in between.

This clonotype has a count of ten or more. V and J are TRBV28 and TRBJ2-7; 7 nucleotides match TRBD1. CDR3 size: 15 residues. The germline gives CDR1 MDHEN, CDR2 SYDVKM. Losses at the gene ends were 5 bases for V and 6 bases for J; bases not matched to a gene: 13. CDR3 coding DNA: TGTGCCAGCAGTCCCCCTCCCGGGACAGCCGTCGAGCAGTACTTC. Encoded protein: CASSPPPGTAVEQYF. The variable domain in full, completed from reference TRBV28 and TRBJ2-7, reads DVKVTQSSRYLVKRTGEKVFLECVQDMDHENMFWYRQDPGLGLRLIYFSYDVKMKEKGDIPEGYSVSREKKERFSLILESASTNQTSMYLCASSPPPGTAVEQYFGPGTRLTVT.

This chain links TRBV20-1 with TRBJ1-5; TRBD1 might be the D (5 bases). Germline V CDR1 and CDR2: DFQATT, SNEGSKA (reference sequence). Trimming removed 0 bases at V and 3 bases at J, with 30 bases between. This CDR3 comprises 21 residues. The CDR3 bases are TGCAGTGCTAGAGATGGGGCTGAGTTCGGGACGAATAATTGGGTCAATCAGCCCCAGCATTTT. Its translation: CSARDGAEFGTNNWVNQPQHF.

This clonotype was detected a few times. The V gene is TRBV28, the J gene TRBJ2-7, with TRBD1 matching 9 bases. This CDR3 has 14 residues. Germline V gene lookup returns CDR1 MDHEN and CDR2 SYDVKM. J gave up 4 bases and V 7 bases, and 8 bases lay outside the gene matches. The CDR3 is CASNPGQGYYEQYF. The CDR3 DNA is TGTGCCAGCAATCCGGGACAGGGATATTACGAGCAGTACTTC.

The chain recombines TRBV28 with TRBJ1-2; D not certain. V gave up 6 bases and J gave up 5 bases, with 19 bases separating them. The CDR3 extends over 15 amino acids. Germline CDR1 reads MDHEN; CDR2 reads SYDVKM. CDR3 sequence: CASSPWAGLTYGYTF. CDR3 DNA: TGTGCCAGCAGCCCCTGGGCAGGCTTAACTTATGGCTACACCTTC.

This clonotype was counted many times. The rearrangement links TRBV29-1 to TRBJ1-2, with 8 bases lining up with TRBD1. This CDR3 region has 11 residues. Germline V CDR1 and CDR2: SQVTM, ANQGSEA. Losses at the gene ends were 7 bases for V and 7 bases for J; bases not matched to a gene: 5. The CDR3 nucleotides are TGCAGCGGGACAGGGTTTTTTGGCTACACCTTC. It encodes CSGTGFFGYTF. Complete variable domain (other parts from reference TRBV29-1 and TRBJ1-2): SAVISQKPSRDICQRGTSLTIQCQVDSQVTMMFWYRQQPGQSLTLIATANQGSEATYESGFVIDKFPISRPNLTFSTLTVSNMSPEDSSIYLCSGTGFFGYTFGSGTRLTVV.

The gene calls are TRBV12-3 or TRBV12-4 and TRBJ1-2; no clear D gene. V was shortened by 2 bases and J by 0 bases, with 10 bases between the two germline ends. The CDR3 runs to 15 residues. The CDR3 nucleotides read TGTGCCAGCAGTTTAAGGTGGAACACTAACTATGGCTACACCTTC. This sequence encodes CASSLRWNTNYGYTF.